The 10 T cell receptor beta chains given below trace back to one sample, sequenced in a study of response to subunit inactivated influenza vaccine. TCRdb re-called the RT-PCR reads with MiXCR, one entry per CDR3 protein. The sample shows roughly 700,000 distinct CDR3 sequences, around 14% of them seen only once. The sample here was PBMCs from blood, taken 14 to 15 days before vaccination. These receptors were taken from a man aged 50 to 60 who received an inactivated influenza vaccine.

Ten or more counts support this clonotype. The rearrangement links TRBV12-3 or TRBV12-4 to TRBJ2-5, with no clear D. V lost 7 bases and J lost 0, with 9 bases in between. CDR3 length equals 13 residues. The CDR3: CASTETDQETQYF. In nucleotides, the CDR3 is TGTGCCAGCACCGAGACGGACCAAGAGACCCAGTACTTC.

The rearrangement links TRBV4-1 to TRBJ2-5; D perhaps matches TRBD1 (5 bases). The germline V and J ends were trimmed by 3 bases and 5 bases, with 10 bases remaining between them. The CDR3 has 13 residues. Germline V gene sequence: CDR1 MGHRA, CDR2 YSYEKL. CDR3 sequence reads: CASSQGDSETQYF. CDR3 DNA: TGCGCCAGCAGCCAGGGCGACAGCGAGACCCAGTACTTC.

This clonotype has more than one count but fewer than ten. The chain combines TRBV6-2 or TRBV6-3 with TRBJ1-5; no definite D call. Trimming stripped 0 bases from V and 7 bases from J, with 10 bases between. The CDR3 has 14 residues. CDR1 MNHEY and CDR2 SVGEGT come from the germline V gene. The CDR3 sequence: CASSYSIMYQPQHF. The CDR3 bases are TGTGCCAGCAGTTACTCGATTATGTACCAGCCCCAGCATTTT.

This clonotype was seen a handful of times. The chain has TRBV7-2 and TRBJ2-2; tentative D call: TRBD1 (5 bases). The CDR3 runs 15 residues. V was trimmed by 3 bases and J by 6 bases, leaving 14 bases between them. Germline lookup yields CDR1 SGHTA and CDR2 FQGNSA. The CDR3 nucleotides read TGTGCCAGCAGCTTGAAAGGGGAAGGCGCCGGGGAGCTGTTTTTT. Protein: CASSLKGEGAGELFF.

A few counts support this clonotype. The chain is built from TRBV9 and TRBJ1-1; 7 bases are shared with TRBD1. The germline V gene encodes CDR1 SGDLS and CDR2 YYNGEE. This CDR3 comprises 15 residues. The V and J ends lost 4 bases and 4 bases, in that order; junction bases with no gene match: 10. CDR3 region: CASSPTGEEGTEAFF. The CDR3 nucleotides read TGTGCCAGCAGCCCTACAGGGGAGGAGGGCACTGAAGCTTTCTTT.

This clonotype was seen only a few times. The rearrangement joins TRBV9 to TRBJ1-6; D is ambiguous. The CDR3 spans 15 residues. Trimming took 0 bases from V and 6 from J, leaving 10 bases between them. Germline loops: CDR1 SGDLS, CDR2 YYNGEE. CDR3 loop: CASSVGEPGNSPLHF. The CDR3 nucleotides read TGTGCCAGCAGCGTAGGGGAACCGGGTAATTCACCCCTCCACTTT. Based on the CDR3 plus reference TRBV9 and TRBJ1-6, the full variable domain is DSGVTQTPKHLITATGQRVTLRCSPRSGDLSVYWYQQSLDQGLQFLIQYYNGEERAKGNILERFSAQQFPDLHSELNLSSLELGDSALYFCASSVGEPGNSPLHFGNGTRLTVT.

The gene calls are TRBV9 and TRBJ2-1, with D unresolved. This CDR3 contains 12 residues. Germline CDR1 and CDR2: SGDLS and YYNGEE. Trimming shortened V by 1 base and J by 5 bases, and 4 bases separated the two germline ends. In nucleotides, the CDR3 is TGTGCCAGCAGCGTACTTGACAATGAGCAGTTCTTC. Residues: CASSVLDNEQFF.

The rearrangement links TRBV7-2 to TRBJ2-7, with D possibly TRBD2 on 5 matching bases. The germline V gene encodes CDR1 SGHTA and CDR2 FQGNSA. Trimming left V 5 bases short and J 0 bases short, with 20 bases between. CDR3 size: 17 residues. CDR3 residues: CASSIGRGTRSSYEQYF. CDR3 bases: TGTGCCAGCAGCATCGGACGAGGAACTAGGAGCTCCTACGAGCAGTACTTC.

The chain employs TRBV7-9 and TRBJ1-2; 11 nucleotides agree with TRBD1. Germline V gives CDR1 SEHNR, CDR2 FQNEAQ (reference sequence). The CDR3 is made up of 17 amino acids. V trimming: 5 bases; J trimming: 3 bases; junction bases outside the gene matches: 11. The CDR3: CASSLTKPGQGDYGYTF. The DNA of the CDR3 is TGTGCCAGCAGCCTCACTAAACCGGGACAGGGGGACTATGGCTACACCTTC.

This clonotype came up many times. This chain joins TRBV28 and TRBJ2-2, with D tentatively TRBD1 (6 bases). The CDR3 loop spans 15 amino acids. Deletions cut 7 bases from V and 2 bases from J, with 14 bases between. The germline CDR1 and CDR2 sequences are MDHEN and SYDVKM. CDR3 coding DNA: TGTGCCAGCAAGGAACAGGGTCTTAACACCGGGGAGCTGTTTTTT. Translating gives CASKEQGLNTGELFF.